This T cell receptor beta chain was found in a study of blood T cell repertoires in COVID-19. Study summary: T cells, B-cell-depleted T cells, or PBMCs supplied cDNA or gDNA.

All enrollees were roughly 18 to 100 years old and from approximately 25 US areas. Symptom resolution, clearance, or two negative PCRs marked the recovered donors of Cohort 3. J gave up 5 bases and V 2 bases, and 24 bases lay outside the gene matches. The CDR3 covers 22 residues. CDR1 and CDR2 from the germline V gene are SGHVS and FQNEAQ. Original data processing: It was from reference gene primer amplification that nucleated cell counts were estimated. Clones were read by immunoSEQ multiplex PCR, and TCRdb kept only the in-frame ones, dropping some. That table is the source of V, J and clone size, and D and trimming were worked out from the DNA. The sample lists approximately 200,000 clones, over 75% occurring once.

This chain connects TRBV7-8 to TRBJ1-1, with 12 bases identical to TRBD1. Material for sequencing was PBMCs or T cells enriched from blood (not recorded which). The source of this sequence is a middle-aged man who had recovered from COVID-19. The CDR3 sequence is CASSLLAPTPGQGARRVTEAFF. In DNA, the CDR3 is TGTGCCAGCAGCTTATTGGCTCCGACCCCGGGACAGGGGGCGCGAAGGGTAACTGAAGCTTTCTTT.